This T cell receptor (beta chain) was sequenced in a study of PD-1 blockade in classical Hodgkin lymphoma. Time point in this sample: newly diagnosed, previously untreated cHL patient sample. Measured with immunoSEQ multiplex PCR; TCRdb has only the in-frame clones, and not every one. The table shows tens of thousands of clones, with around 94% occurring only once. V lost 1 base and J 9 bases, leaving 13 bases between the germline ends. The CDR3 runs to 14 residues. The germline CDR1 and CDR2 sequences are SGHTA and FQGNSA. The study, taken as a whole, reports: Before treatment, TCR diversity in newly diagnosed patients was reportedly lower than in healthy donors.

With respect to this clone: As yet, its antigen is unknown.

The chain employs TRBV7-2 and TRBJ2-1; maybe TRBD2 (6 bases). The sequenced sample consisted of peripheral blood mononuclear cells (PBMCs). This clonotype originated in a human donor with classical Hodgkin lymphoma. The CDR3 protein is CASSLDGSVREQFF. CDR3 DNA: TGTGCCAGCAGCTTAGACGGGAGCGTTCGTGAGCAGTTCTTC.